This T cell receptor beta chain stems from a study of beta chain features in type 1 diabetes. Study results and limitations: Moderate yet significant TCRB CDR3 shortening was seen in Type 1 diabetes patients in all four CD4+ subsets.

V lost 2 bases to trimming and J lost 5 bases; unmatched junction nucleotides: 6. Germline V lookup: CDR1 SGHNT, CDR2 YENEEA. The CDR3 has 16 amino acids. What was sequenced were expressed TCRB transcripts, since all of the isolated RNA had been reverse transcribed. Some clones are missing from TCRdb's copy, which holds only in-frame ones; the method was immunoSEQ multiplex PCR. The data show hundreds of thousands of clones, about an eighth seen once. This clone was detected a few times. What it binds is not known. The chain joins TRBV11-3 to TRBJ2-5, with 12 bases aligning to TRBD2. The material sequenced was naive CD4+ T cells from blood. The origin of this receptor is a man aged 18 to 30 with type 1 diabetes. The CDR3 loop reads CASSLRWTSGMETQYF. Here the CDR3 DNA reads TGTGCCAGCAGCTTAAGGTGGACTAGCGGGATGGAGACCCAGTACTTC.